This passage covers 10 T cell receptor beta chains from one sample sequenced in a study of shared clonotypes between healthy human individuals. Profiled with immunoSEQ multiplex PCR; TCRdb holds only in-frame clones, not every one. This repertoire shows 2 million to 3 million clones, approximately 92% found once; its top ten account for roughly 0.15%. The source material was naive CD4+ T cells sorted from blood. Subset meaning: CD45RA+ positively selected. The receptor source for this set is a man between 18 and 35 years old in good health.

The V gene is TRBV10-1, the J gene TRBJ2-2; TRBD2 agrees at 7 bases. The CDR3 has 16 amino acids. Trimming removed 1 base from V and 0 bases from J; junction bases left unmatched: 2. From germline, CDR1 is WNHNN and CDR2 SYGVQD (reference sequence). This CDR3 reads CASSEWGGANTGELFF. The CDR3 region has the DNA TGCGCCAGCAGTGAGTGGGGGGGAGCGAACACCGGGGAGCTGTTTTTT.

The chain employs TRBV5-1 and TRBJ2-7, with D maybe TRBD2 (7 bases). V was shortened by 3 bases and J by 1 base, with 14 bases between the two germline ends. CDR1 and CDR2 from the germline V gene are SGHRS and YFSETQ. CDR3 length: 15 residues. In DNA form, the CDR3 reads TGCGCCAGCAGCTCCCACGGGGGGCCGTCCTACGAGCAGTACTTC. The encoded protein is CASSSHGGPSYEQYF. Using reference TRBV5-1 and TRBJ2-7 for the parts outside the CDR3, the full variable domain is KAGVTQTPRYLIKTRGQQVTLSCSPISGHRSVSWYQQTPGQGLQFLFEYFSETQRNKGNFPGRFSGRQFSNSRSEMNVSTLELGDSALYLCASSSHGGPSYEQYFGPGTRLTVT.

The chain couples TRBV28 to TRBJ1-1, with D possibly TRBD1 on 5 matching bases. CDR3 length: 12 residues. The germline gives CDR1 MDHEN, CDR2 SYDVKM. V was cut by 8 bases and J by 11 bases, with 18 bases left in between. CDR3 sequence (DNA): TGTGCCAGCCCGAATGCGGCAGGGAATGCTTTCTTT. Its protein product is CASPNAAGNAFF.

This chain uses TRBV21-1 with TRBJ2-1; the table's D call TRBD2 went unverified against the DNA. TRBV21-1 represents a pseudogene. The CDR3 is made up of 11 amino acids. The CDR3 region has the DNA TGTGCCAGCACCCTGGGCGGGGACCCGGTCTTC. Translation: CASTLGGDPVF.

CDR3 DNA: TGTGCCACCAGCACCCCCCGAGGGAAGATCGGCGATTTAAATAATTCACCCCTCCACTTT. This gives the protein CATSTPRGKIGDLNNSPLHF. This chain connects TRBV15 to TRBJ1-6; D unclear. CDR3 size: 20 residues. Germline lookup yields CDR1 LNHNV and CDR2 YYDKDF (reference sequence). The ends were cut back, 4 bases at V and 5 bases at J, with 27 bases in the middle.

The J gene is TRBJ2-7, the V gene TRBV11-2; D uncertain. Germline V gives CDR1 SGHAT, CDR2 FQNNGV. The CDR3 runs 12 residues. V was trimmed by 4 bases and J by 5 bases, leaving 9 bases between them. CDR3 residues: CASSSQANEQYF. The CDR3 DNA reads as TGTGCCAGCAGCTCGCAGGCTAACGAGCAGTACTTC.

This chain uses TRBV6-1 with TRBJ2-2; D is ambiguous. This CDR3 has 14 residues. The V gene lost 7 bases and the J gene lost 5 bases, with 14 bases spanning the gap. CDR1 and CDR2 (germline): MNHNS, SASEGT. The CDR3 DNA reads as TGTGCCAGCAAATCCCGGAGTATTACCGGGGAGCTGTTTTTT. Amino acid sequence: CASKSRSITGELFF.

The genes are TRBV30 and TRBJ1-2; D uncertain. CDR3 size: 13 residues. The ends were cut back, 0 bases at V and 5 bases at J, with 10 bases in the middle. The germline CDR1 and CDR2 sequences are GTSNPN and SVGIG (reference sequence). The CDR3 coding sequence is TGTGCCTGGAGTGTACAGTCAGGATATGGCTACACCTTC. It specifies CAWSVQSGYGYTF. The full variable domain, in which reference TRBV30 and TRBJ1-2 provide the parts outside the CDR3, is SQTIHQWPATLVQPVGSPLSLECTVEGTSNPNLYWYRQAAGRGLQLLFYSVGIGQISSEVPQNLSASRPQDRQFILSSKKLLLSDSGFYLCAWSVQSGYGYTFGSGTRLTVV.

The chain recombines TRBV2 with TRBJ2-1; a possible D gene is TRBD2 (5 bases). The CDR3 is 15 residues long. The germline gives CDR1 SNHLY, CDR2 FYNNEI. Trimming stripped 2 bases from V and 8 bases from J, with 16 bases between. This chain's CDR3 is CASSELVPGMDEQFF. CDR3 DNA sequence: TGTGCCAGCAGTGAACTCGTGCCGGGGATGGATGAGCAGTTCTTC.

The chain has TRBV5-4 and TRBJ2-1, with 11 bases matching TRBD2. The V segment lost 4 bases and the J segment 5 bases; nucleotides outside the gene matches: 2. The CDR3 is 14 amino acids. Per germline, CDR1 SGHNT and CDR2 YYREEE (reference sequence). CDR3 DNA sequence: TGTGCCAGCAGCATACTAGCGGGAGACAATGAGCAGTTCTTC. Its translation is CASSILAGDNEQFF.